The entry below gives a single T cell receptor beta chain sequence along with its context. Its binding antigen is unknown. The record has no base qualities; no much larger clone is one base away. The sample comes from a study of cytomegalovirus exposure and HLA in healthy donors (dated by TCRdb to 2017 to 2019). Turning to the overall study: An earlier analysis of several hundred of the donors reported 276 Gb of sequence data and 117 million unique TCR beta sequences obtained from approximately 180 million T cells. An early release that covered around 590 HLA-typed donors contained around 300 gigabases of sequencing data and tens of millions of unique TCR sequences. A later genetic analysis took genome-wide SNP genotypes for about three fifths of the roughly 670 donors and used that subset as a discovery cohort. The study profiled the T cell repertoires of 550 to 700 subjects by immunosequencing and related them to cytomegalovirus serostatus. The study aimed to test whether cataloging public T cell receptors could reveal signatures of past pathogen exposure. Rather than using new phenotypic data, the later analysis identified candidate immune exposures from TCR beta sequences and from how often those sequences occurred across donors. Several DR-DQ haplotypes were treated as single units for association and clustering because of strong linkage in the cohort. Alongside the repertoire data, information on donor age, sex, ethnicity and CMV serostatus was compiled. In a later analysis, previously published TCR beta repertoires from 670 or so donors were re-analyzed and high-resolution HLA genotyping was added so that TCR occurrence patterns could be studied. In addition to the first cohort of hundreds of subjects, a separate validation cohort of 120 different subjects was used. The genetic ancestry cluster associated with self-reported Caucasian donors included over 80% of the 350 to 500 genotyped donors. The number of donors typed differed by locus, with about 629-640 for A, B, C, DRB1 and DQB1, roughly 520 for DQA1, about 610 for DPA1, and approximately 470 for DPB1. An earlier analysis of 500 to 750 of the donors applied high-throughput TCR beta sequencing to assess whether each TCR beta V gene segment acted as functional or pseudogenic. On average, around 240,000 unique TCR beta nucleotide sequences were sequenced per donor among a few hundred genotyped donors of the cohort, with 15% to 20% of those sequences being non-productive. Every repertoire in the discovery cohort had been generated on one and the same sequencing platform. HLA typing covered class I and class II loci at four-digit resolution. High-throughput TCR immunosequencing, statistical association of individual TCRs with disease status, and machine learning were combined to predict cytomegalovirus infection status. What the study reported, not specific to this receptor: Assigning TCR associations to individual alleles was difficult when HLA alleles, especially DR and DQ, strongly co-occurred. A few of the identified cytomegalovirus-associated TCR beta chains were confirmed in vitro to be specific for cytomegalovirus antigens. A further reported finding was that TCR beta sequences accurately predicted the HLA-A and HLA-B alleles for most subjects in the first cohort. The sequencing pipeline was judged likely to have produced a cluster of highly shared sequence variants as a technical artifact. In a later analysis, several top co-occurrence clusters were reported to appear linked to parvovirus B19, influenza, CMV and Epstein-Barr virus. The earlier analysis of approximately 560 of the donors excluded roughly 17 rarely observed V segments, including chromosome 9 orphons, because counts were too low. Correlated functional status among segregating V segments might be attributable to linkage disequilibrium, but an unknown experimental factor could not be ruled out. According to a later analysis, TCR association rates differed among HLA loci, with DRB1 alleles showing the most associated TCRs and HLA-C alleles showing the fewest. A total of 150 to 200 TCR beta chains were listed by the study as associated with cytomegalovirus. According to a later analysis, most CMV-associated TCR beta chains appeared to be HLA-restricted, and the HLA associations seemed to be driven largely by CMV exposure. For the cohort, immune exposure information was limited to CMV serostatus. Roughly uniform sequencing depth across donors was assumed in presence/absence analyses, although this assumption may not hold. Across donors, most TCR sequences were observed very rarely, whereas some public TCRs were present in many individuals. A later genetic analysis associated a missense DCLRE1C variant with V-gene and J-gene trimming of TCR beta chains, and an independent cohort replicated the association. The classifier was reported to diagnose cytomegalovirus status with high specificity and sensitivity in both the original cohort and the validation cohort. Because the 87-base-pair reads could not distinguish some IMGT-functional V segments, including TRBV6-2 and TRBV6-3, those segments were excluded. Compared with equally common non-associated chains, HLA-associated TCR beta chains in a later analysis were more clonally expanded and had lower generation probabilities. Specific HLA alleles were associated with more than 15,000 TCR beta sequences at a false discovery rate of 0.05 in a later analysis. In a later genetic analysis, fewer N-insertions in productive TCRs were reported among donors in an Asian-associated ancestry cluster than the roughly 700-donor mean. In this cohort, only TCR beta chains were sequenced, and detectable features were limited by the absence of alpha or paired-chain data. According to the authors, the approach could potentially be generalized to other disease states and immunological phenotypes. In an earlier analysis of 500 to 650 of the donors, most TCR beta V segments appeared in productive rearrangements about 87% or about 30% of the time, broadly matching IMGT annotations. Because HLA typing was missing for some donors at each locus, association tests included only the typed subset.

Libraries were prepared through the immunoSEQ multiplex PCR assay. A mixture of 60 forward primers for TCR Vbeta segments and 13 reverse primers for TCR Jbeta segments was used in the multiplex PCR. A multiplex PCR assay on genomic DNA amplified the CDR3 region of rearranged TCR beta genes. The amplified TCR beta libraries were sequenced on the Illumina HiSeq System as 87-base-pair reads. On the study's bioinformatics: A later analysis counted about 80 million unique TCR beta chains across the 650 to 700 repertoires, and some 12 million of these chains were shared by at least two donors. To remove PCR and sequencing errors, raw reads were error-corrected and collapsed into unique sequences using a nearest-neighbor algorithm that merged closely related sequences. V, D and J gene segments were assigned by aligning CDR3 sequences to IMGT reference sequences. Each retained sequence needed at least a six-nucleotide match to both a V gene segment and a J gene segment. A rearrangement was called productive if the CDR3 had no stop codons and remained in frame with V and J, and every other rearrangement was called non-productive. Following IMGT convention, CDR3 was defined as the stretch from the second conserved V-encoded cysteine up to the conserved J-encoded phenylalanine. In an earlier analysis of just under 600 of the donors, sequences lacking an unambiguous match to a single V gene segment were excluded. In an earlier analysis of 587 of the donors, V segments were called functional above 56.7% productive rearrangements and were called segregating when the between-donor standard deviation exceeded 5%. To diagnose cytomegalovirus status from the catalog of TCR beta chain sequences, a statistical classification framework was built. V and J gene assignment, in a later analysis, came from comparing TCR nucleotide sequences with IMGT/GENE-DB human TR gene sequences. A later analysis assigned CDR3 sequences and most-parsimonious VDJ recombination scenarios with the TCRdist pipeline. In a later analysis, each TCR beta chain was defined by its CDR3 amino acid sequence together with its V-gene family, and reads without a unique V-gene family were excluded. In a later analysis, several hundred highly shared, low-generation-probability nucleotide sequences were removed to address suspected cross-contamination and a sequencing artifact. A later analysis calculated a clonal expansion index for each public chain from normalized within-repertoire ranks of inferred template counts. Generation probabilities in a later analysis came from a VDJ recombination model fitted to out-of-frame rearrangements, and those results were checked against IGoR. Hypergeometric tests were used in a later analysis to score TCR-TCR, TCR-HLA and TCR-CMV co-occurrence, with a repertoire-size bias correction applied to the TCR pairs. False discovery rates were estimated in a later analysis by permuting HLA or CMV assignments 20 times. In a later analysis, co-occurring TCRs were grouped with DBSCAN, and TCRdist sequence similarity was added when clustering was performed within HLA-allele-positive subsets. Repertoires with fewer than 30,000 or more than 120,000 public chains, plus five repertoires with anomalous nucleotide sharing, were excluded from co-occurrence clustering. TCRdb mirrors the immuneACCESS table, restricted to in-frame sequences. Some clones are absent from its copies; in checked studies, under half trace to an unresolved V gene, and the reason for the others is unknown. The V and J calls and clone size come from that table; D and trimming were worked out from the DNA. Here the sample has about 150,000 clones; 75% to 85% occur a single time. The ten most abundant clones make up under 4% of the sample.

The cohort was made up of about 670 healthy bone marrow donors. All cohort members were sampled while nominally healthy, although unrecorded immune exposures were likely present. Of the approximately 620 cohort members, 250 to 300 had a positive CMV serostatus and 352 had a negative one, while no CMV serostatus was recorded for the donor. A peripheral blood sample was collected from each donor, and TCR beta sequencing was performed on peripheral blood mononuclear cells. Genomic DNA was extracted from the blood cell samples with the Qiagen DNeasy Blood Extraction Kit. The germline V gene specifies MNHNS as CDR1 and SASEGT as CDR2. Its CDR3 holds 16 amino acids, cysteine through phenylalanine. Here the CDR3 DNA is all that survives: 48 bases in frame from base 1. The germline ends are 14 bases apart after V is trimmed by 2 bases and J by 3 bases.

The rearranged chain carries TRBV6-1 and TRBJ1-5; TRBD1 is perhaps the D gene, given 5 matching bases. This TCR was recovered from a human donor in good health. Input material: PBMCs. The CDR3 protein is CASSELGPGSNQPQHF. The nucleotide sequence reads TGTGCCAGCAGTGAATTGGGGCCAGGGTCCAATCAGCCCCAGCATTTT.